The 5 T cell receptor beta chains below all came from one sample that was sequenced in a study of blood T cell repertoires in COVID-19. The assay was immunoSEQ multiplex PCR, and TCRdb's table has in-frame clones only and misses some. The sample lists some 150,000 clones; about 88% were seen once. The material sequenced was PBMCs or T cells enriched from blood (not recorded which). These receptors all stem from a human donor with acute COVID-19. The donor label of this sample is uncertain.

The chain couples TRBV3-1 (or the pseudogene TRBV3-2) to TRBJ2-7; 7 bases line up with TRBD2. This CDR3 is built from 15 residues. With V trimmed by 1 base and J by 1 base, 4 bases remained unmatched. In germline, CDR1 is LGHDT, CDR2 YNNKEL (reference sequence). This chain's CDR3 is CASSQGSGGSYEQYF. The CDR3 nucleotides are TGTGCCAGCAGCCAAGGGTCGGGGGGTTCCTACGAGCAGTACTTC.

The rearrangement links TRBV6-5 to TRBJ2-7, with TRBD1 matching 9 bases. CDR3 length: 14 residues. The V gene end was trimmed by 3 bases and the J gene end by 4 bases; junction bases not matched to a gene: 4. Germline V gene lookup returns CDR1 MNHEY and CDR2 SVGAGI. The CDR3 here is CASSYRDREYEQYF. The CDR3 DNA sequence: TGTGCCAGCAGTTATCGGGACAGGGAATACGAGCAGTACTTC.

This chain links TRBV11-1 with TRBJ1-2; possibly TRBD1 for D (5 bases). V lost 1 base, J lost 6 bases, and 15 bases lay in between. CDR3 length equals 15 residues. CDR1 SGHAT and CDR2 FQDESV come from the germline V gene (reference sequence). The CDR3 sequence: CASSLDPDMQDGYTF. For the CDR3, the DNA is TGTGCCAGCAGCTTAGATCCGGACATGCAAGATGGCTACACCTTC.

The chain has TRBV6-1 and TRBJ2-7; possibly TRBD1 for D (6 bases). Germline values: CDR1 MNHNS, CDR2 SASEGT. Trimming took 2 bases from V and 0 from J, leaving 14 bases between them. The CDR3 length is 16 residues. This CDR3 reads CASSENRVMASYEQYF. CDR3 in DNA: TGTGCCAGCAGTGAAAACAGGGTAATGGCCTCCTACGAGCAGTACTTC.

V is TRBV9 and J is TRBJ2-2; 9 nucleotides line up with TRBD2. V was pared by 3 bases and J by 4 bases, with 10 bases of the junction left unmatched. This CDR3 is built from 17 residues. CDR1 and CDR2 (germline): SGDLS, YYNGEE. The CDR3 here is CASSELSGGSGTGELFF. CDR3 nucleotide sequence: TGTGCCAGCAGCGAGTTGAGCGGGGGGTCGGGCACCGGGGAGCTGTTTTTT. The full variable domain, its missing parts supplied by reference TRBV9 and TRBJ2-2, is DSGVTQTPKHLITATGQRVTLRCSPRSGDLSVYWYQQSLDQGLQFLIQYYNGEERAKGNILERFSAQQFPDLHSELNLSSLELGDSALYFCASSELSGGSGTGELFFGEGSRLTVL.